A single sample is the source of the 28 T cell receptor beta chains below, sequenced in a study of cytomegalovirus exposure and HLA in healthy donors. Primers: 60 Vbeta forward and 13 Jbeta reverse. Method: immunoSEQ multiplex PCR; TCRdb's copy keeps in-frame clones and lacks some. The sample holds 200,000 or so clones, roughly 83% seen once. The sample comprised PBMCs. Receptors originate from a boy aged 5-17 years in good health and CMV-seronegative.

Here the CDR3 reads CSVEDGTPSYEQYF. The DNA of the CDR3 is TGCAGCGTTGAAGACGGGACACCGTCCTACGAGCAGTACTTC. V is TRBV29-1 and J is TRBJ2-7, with D maybe TRBD1 (6 bases). CDR3 length: 14 residues. With 0 bases removed from V and 1 base from J, the gap between germline ends came to 10 bases. From germline, CDR1 is SQVTM and CDR2 ANQGSEA.

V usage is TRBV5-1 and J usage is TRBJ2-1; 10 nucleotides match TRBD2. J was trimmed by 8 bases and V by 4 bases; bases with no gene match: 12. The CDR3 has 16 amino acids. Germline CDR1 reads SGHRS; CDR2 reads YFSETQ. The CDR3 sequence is CASSPAPSGSFDEQFF. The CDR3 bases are TGCGCCAGCAGCCCAGCCCCTAGCGGGAGCTTCGATGAGCAGTTCTTC.

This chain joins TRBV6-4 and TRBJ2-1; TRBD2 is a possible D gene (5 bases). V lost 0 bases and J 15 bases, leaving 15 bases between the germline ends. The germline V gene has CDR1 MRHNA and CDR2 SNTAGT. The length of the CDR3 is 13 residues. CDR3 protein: CASSDSEGAPRFF. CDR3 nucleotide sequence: TGTGCCAGCAGTGACTCTGAGGGAGCTCCACGGTTCTTC.

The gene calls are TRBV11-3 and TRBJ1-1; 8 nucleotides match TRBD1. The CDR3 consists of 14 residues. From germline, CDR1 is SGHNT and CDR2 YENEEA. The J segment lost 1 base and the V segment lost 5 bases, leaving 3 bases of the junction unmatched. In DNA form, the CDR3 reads TGTGCCAGCAGCCAAACAGGGGGGAACACTGAAGCTTTCTTT. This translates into CASSQTGGNTEAFF.

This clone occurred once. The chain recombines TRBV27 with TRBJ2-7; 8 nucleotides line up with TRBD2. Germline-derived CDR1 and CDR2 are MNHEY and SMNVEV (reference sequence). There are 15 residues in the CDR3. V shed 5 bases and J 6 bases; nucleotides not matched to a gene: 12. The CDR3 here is CASSPPGRVGTEQYF. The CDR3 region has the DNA TGTGCCAGCAGTCCCCCCGGGAGGGTAGGTACCGAGCAGTACTTC.

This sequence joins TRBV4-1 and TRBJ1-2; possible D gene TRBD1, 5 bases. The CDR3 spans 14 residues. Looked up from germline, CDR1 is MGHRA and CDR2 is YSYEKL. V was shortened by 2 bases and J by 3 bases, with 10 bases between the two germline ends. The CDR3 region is CASSQPGLHYGYTF. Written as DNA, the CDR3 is TGCGCCAGCAGCCAACCGGGACTGCACTATGGCTACACCTTC.

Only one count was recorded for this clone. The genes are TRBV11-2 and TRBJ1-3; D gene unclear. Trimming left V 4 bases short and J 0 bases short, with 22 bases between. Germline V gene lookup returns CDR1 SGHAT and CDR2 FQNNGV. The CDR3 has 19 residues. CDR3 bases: TGTGCCAGCAGCTCCCCCCGCCCATTTACGGGGTACTCTGGAAACACCATATATTTT. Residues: CASSSPRPFTGYSGNTIYF. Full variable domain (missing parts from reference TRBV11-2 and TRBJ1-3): EAGVAQSPRYKIIEKRQSVAFWCNPISGHATLYWYQQILGQGPKLLIQFQNNGVVDDSQLPKDRFSAERLKGVDSTLKIQPAKLEDSAVYLCASSSPRPFTGYSGNTIYFGEGSWLTVV.

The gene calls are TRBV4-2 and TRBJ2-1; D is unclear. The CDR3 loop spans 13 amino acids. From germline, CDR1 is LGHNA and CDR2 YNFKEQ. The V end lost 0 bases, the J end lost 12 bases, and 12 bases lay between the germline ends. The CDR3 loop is CASSQDRDWSQFF. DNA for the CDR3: TGTGCCAGCAGCCAAGATCGTGACTGGTCGCAGTTCTTC.

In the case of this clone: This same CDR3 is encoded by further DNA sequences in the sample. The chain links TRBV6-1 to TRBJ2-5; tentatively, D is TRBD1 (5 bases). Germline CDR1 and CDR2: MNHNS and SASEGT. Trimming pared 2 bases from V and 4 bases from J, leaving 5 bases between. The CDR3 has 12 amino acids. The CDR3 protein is CASSEQGETQYF. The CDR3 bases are TGTGCCAGCAGTGAACAGGGAGAGACCCAGTACTTC.

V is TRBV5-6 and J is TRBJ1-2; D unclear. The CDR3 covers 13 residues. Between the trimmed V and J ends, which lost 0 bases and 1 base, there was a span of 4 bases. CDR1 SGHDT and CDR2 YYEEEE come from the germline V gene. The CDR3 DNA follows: TGTGCCAGCAGCTTGGTAGATAACTATGGCTACACCTTC. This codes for CASSLVDNYGYTF. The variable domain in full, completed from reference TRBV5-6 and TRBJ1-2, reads DAGVTQSPTHLIKTRGQQVTLRCSPKSGHDTVSWYQQALGQGPQFIFQYYEEEERQRGNFPDRFSGHQFPNYSSELNVNALLLGDSALYLCASSLVDNYGYTFGSGTRLTVV.

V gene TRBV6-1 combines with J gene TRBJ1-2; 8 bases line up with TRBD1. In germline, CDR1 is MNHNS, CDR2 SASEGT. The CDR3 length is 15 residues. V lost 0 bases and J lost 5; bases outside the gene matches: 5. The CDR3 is CASSEARTGTYGYTF. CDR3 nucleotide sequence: TGTGCCAGCAGTGAAGCTAGGACAGGGACATATGGCTACACCTTC.

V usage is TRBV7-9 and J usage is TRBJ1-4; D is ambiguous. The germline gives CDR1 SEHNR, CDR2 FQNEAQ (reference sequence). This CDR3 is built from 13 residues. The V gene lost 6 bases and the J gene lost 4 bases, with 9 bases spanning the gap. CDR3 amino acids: CASSQDYNEKLFF. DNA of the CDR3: TGTGCCAGCAGTCAGGACTATAATGAAAAACTGTTTTTT.

The CDR3, as DNA: TGTGCCAGCAGTTACTTTGGGGCTGGAGTAAACTATGGCTACACCTTC. This codes for CASSYFGAGVNYGYTF. The chain combines TRBV6-5 with TRBJ1-2, with D possibly being TRBD1 (5 bases). The V and J ends lost 1 base and 2 bases respectively, with 14 bases between them. The CDR3 contains 16 residues. Germline V gives CDR1 MNHEY, CDR2 SVGAGI.

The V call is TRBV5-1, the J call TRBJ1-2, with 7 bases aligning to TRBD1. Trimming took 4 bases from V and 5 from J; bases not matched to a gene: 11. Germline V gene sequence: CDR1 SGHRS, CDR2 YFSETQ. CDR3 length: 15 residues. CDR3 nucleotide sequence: TGCGCCAGCAGCGCGGGACAGCTTAATTCTTATGGCTACACCTTC. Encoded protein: CASSAGQLNSYGYTF.

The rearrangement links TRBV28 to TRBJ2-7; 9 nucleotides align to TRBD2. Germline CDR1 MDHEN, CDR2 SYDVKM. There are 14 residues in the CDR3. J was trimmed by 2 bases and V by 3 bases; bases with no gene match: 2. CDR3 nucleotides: TGTGCCAGCAGTTTTCTAGCGGGACCCTACGAGCAGTACTTC. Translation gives CASSFLAGPYEQYF.

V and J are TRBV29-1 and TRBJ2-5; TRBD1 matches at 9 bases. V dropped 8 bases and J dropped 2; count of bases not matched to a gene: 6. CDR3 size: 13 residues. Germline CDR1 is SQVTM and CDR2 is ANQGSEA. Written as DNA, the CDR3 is TGCAGCTTTCAAGACAGGGGGCAAGAGACCCAGTACTTC. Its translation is CSFQDRGQETQYF.

For the CDR3, the DNA is TGTGCCTGGAGTCCCACTCTACCGGGACAGGGTGTTTATTCACCCCTCCACTTT. This encodes CAWSPTLPGQGVYSPLHF. This chain joins TRBV30 and TRBJ1-6, with 9 nucleotides matching TRBD1. Germline V gene sequence: CDR1 GTSNPN, CDR2 SVGIG (reference sequence). The ends lost 2 bases at V and 8 bases at J; junction bases unmatched: 16. The CDR3 loop spans 18 amino acids.

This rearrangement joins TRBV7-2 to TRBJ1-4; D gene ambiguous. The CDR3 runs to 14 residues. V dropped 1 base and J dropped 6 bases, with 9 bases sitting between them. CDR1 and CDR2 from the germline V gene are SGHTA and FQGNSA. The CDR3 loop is CASSLVAQYEKLFF. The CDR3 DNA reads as TGTGCCAGCAGCTTAGTGGCACAGTATGAAAAACTGTTTTTT. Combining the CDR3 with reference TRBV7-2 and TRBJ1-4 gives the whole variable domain GAGVSQSPSNKVTEKGKDVELRCDPISGHTALYWYRQSLGQGLEFLIYFQGNSAPDKSGLPSDRFSAERTGGSVSTLTIQRTQQEDSAVYLCASSLVAQYEKLFFGSGTQLSVL.

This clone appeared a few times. The CDR3 spells CATGPIDSNEQFF. In DNA form, the CDR3 reads TGTGCCACAGGTCCTATCGATAGCAATGAGCAGTTCTTC. The rearrangement links TRBV7-6 to TRBJ2-1, with D unresolved. Trimming cost V 10 bases and J 6 bases, with 16 bases left between them. The CDR3 loop spans 13 amino acids. The germline CDR1 and CDR2 sequences are SGHVS and FNYEAQ.

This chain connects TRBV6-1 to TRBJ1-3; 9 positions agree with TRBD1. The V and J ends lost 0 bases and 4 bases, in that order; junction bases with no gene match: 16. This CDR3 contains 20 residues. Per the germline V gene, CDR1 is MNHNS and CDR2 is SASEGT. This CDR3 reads CASSEASGTGLRYTGNTIYF. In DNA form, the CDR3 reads TGTGCCAGCAGTGAAGCTTCCGGGACAGGGTTAAGGTATACCGGAAACACCATATATTTT.

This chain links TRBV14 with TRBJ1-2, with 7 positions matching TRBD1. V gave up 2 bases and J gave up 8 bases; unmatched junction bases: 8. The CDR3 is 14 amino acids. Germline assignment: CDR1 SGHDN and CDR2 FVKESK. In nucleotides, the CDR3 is TGTGCCAGCAGCCAAAAGACAGGGAATGAGGGCTACACCTTC. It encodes CASSQKTGNEGYTF.

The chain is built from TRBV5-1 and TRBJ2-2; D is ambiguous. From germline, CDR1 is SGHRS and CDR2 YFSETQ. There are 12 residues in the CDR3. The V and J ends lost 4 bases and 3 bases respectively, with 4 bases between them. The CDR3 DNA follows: TGCGCCAGCAGCACGGACACCGGGGAGCTGTTTTTT. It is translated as CASSTDTGELFF.

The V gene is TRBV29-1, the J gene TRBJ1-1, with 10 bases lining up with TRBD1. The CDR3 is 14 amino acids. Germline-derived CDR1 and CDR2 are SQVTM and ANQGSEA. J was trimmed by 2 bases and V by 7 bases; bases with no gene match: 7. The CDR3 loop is CSAAGTGENTEAFF. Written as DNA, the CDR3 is TGCAGCGCGGCCGGGACAGGGGAAAACACTGAAGCTTTCTTT.

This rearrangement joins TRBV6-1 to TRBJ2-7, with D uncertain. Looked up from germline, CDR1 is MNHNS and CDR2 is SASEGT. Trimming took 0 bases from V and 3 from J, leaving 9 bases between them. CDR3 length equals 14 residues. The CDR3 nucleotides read TGTGCCAGCAGTGAAGCAAGTTTCGGCTACGAGCAGTACTTC. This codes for CASSEASFGYEQYF.

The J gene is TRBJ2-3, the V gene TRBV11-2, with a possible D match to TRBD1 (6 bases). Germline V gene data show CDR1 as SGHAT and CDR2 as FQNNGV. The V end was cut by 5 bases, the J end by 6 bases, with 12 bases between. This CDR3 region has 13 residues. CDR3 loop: CASSRGGMDTQYF. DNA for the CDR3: TGTGCCAGCAGCCGAGGGGGTATGGATACGCAGTATTTT.

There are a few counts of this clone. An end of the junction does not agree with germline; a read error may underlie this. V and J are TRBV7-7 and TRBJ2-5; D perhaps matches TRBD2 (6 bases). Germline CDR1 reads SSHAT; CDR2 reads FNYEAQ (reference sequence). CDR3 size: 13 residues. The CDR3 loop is CASSRDLKKTQYF. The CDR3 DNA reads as TGTGCTAGCAGTCGGGACTTGAAAAAGACCCAGTACTTC.

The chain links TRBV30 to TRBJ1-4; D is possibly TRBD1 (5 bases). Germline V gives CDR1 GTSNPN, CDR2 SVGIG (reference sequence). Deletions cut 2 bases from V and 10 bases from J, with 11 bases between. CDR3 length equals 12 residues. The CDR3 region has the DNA TGTGCCTGGAGTATGGGGCCCGGAAAACTGTTTTTT. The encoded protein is CAWSMGPGKLFF.

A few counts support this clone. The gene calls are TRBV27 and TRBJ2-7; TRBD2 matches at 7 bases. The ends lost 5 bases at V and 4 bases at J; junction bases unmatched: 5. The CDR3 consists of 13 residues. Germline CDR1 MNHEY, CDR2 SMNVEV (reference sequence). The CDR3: CASSVRERYEQYF. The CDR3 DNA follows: TGTGCCAGCAGTGTGCGGGAGCGGTACGAGCAGTACTTC.